The next 7 T cell receptor beta chains were all read from a single sample in a study of shared clonotypes between healthy human individuals. This table comes from immunoSEQ multiplex PCR, and its TCRdb copy is limited to in-frame clones, with some not included. The sample contains approximately 500,000 clones, 70% to 80% of which appear only once. Sequencing was carried out using PBMCs. The receptor set was obtained from a woman aged 35 to 49 in good health. Some clones in this sample may be carry-over from other donors' samples.

This clone came up a few times. This chain uses TRBV4-1 with TRBJ2-7, with 12 nucleotides matching TRBD2. Trimming removed 2 bases from V and 2 bases from J; junction bases left unmatched: 4. The CDR3 contains 16 residues. Germline CDR1 MGHRA, CDR2 YSYEKL. The CDR3 region has the DNA TGCGCCAGCAGCCAAACTCTAGCGGGAGGGCCCTACGAGCAGTACTTC. Translated, it gives CASSQTLAGGPYEQYF.

The chain carries TRBV25-1 and TRBJ2-3; 11 nucleotides align to TRBD2. The germline V gene encodes CDR1 MGHDK and CDR2 SYGVNS. The CDR3 is 15 amino acids. Germline trimming cut 8 bases from V and 4 bases from J; bases unmatched to any gene: 8. The CDR3 DNA is TGTGCCAGCCCCCCTAGCGGGAGGTGGGCAGATACGCAGTATTTT. Protein: CASPPSGRWADTQYF.

The rearrangement joins TRBV6-4 to TRBJ2-1; 14 bases fit TRBD2. V shed 2 bases and J 9 bases; nucleotides not matched to a gene: 9. From germline, CDR1 is MRHNA and CDR2 SNTAGT. The CDR3 is made up of 17 amino acids. CDR3 amino acids: CASSDAPGLAGVSEQFF. The CDR3 nucleotides are TGTGCCAGCAGTGACGCTCCGGGACTAGCGGGAGTGAGTGAGCAGTTCTTC.

This chain joins TRBV28 and TRBJ2-5, with 7 bases that match TRBD2. The CDR3 runs to 14 residues. Germline CDR1 and CDR2: MDHEN and SYDVKM. After removal of 5 bases from V and 5 bases from J, the junction contained 8 bases not matched to a gene. The CDR3 region is CASSPRGLVETQYF. CDR3 DNA sequence: TGTGCCAGCAGTCCCCGAGGACTAGTTGAGACCCAGTACTTC.

The V gene is TRBV15, the J gene TRBJ1-3, with D maybe TRBD1 (6 bases). The CDR3 has 16 residues. Germline CDR1 is LNHNV and CDR2 is YYDKDF (reference sequence). V dropped 0 bases and J dropped 4 bases, with 13 bases sitting between them. The CDR3 nucleotides read TGTGCCACCAGCAGAGATATGGGGGCAAGGGGAAACACCATATATTTT. Translated: CATSRDMGARGNTIYF.

This clone was observed a single time. The gene calls are TRBV27 and TRBJ1-4, with a tentative D call TRBD1 (5 bases). This CDR3 spans 15 amino acids. V was pared by 6 bases and J by 0 bases, with 11 bases between. Germline CDR1 reads MNHEY; CDR2 reads SMNVEV (reference sequence). The CDR3 protein is CASSRQIATNEKLFF. The CDR3 bases are TGTGCCAGCAGCCGACAGATTGCAACTAATGAAAAACTGTTTTTT.

V is TRBV30 and J is TRBJ2-5; 10 nucleotides align to TRBD1. V lost 5 bases to trimming and J lost 5 bases; unmatched junction nucleotides: 8. CDR1 GTSNPN and CDR2 SVGIG come from the germline V gene (reference sequence). The CDR3 covers 14 residues. The CDR3 nucleotides are TGTGCCTGGGGTCGGGACAGGGGAAGGGAGACCCAGTACTTC. Its translation: CAWGRDRGRETQYF.